This T cell receptor beta chain emerged from a study of brain T cells in children with intractable seizures (dated by TCRdb to the early 2020s). Regarding the research as a whole: As a first screen for immune gene transcripts, resected brain tissue from 40 to 60 pediatric epilepsy surgery cases was run on a NanoString immunology panel. Of the approximately 12 selected surgery cases, pre-surgery blood was also sequenced for eight, so four had brain tissue only. What the research found in general, with its limitations: Viral specificity was inferred only from CDR3 sequence similarity, and patients' HCMV serostatus was unknown. Sequencing depth differed between pre- and post-surgery blood, so clones missing from the pre-surgery sample may reflect undersampling.

Counted from cysteine to phenylalanine, this CDR3 has 17 amino acids. Solely the CDR3 DNA is kept, with 51 bases framed from the first base. V is clipped by 1 base and J by 4 bases, and the sequence between their germline boundaries is 16 bases long. CDR1 is given as LGHNA and CDR2 as YNFKEQ, both from the germline V gene. TCR beta chain sequences were generated from genomic DNA using the immunoSEQ assay. The authors' analysis ran thus. CDR3 sequences that did not begin with the conserved framework cysteine at position 104 were removed manually. To get clonality, the normalized Shannon's Diversity Index was subtracted from one, giving values from 0 (maximal diversity) to 1 (oligoclonal). To check whether a given CDR3 had different frequencies in two samples, for example brain versus blood, chi-squared comparison-of-proportions tests were used. Public clonotypes were identified through searches of immuneACCESS, and similarity to known antiviral clonotypes was evaluated with the VDJdb browser. TCRdb limited this immuneACCESS table to in-frame rearrangements with V and J called. A share of clones is missing; checked studies link under half to unresolved V genes, and the rest is unexplained. D and trimming were read from the DNA, whereas the V and J calls and clone size are those reported in that table. The sample table lists around 80,000 clones, more than 75% of them with a count of one. In total, the top ten clones hold 20% to 25% of the sample.

As concerns this clone: Its antigen specificity is not known. No clone much larger than this one lies a single base away; base qualities are absent.

What this sample's time point label stands for: resected brain tissue, or blood drawn just prior to surgery. The surgery cases showing the highest brain T cell transcript signatures were chosen for TCR beta chain sequencing of brain tissue and, when available, of blood. Patients had been treated with at least one anti-epileptic drug before surgery. TCR-sequenced patients were children with drug-resistant epilepsy due to tuberous sclerosis complex, focal cortical dysplasia, Rasmussen encephalitis or hemimegalencephaly. The blood samples were collected right before the epilepsy surgery. The Monarch genomic DNA purification kit was used to extract bulk genomic DNA from unsorted brain tissue and from whole blood.

The rearranged segments are TRBV4-2 and TRBJ2-2, with the D call perhaps TRBD1 or TRBD2, each one matching 5 bases. The sequence was collected from a girl aged 2 to 9 with Rasmussen encephalitis and intractable seizures. This material consisted of peripheral blood, taken at surgery. The DNA reads as follows: TGTGCCAGCAGCCAAGTGCCCCCACCGGGACCCACCGGGGAGCTGTTTTTT. It is translated as CASSQVPPPGPTGELFF.